Presented here are 2 T cell receptor beta chains from one specimen sequenced in a study of blood T cell repertoires in COVID-19. Method: immunoSEQ multiplex PCR; TCRdb's copy keeps in-frame clones and lacks some. Of approximately 70,000 clones listed, more than 85% are singletons. Sequenced sample: peripheral blood. Every receptor here comes from a man between 65 and 85 years old with active COVID-19.

The rearrangement uses TRBV7-2 and TRBJ1-6, with D hard to call. Germline CDR1 and CDR2: SGHTA and FQGNSA. The CDR3 is 16 residues long. With 7 bases removed from V and 6 bases from J, the gap between germline ends came to 19 bases. The CDR3 protein is CASNPGGVPPNSPLHF. The DNA for the CDR3 is TGTGCCAGCAACCCCGGCGGCGTACCCCCTAATTCACCCCTCCACTTT.

The chain links TRBV11-3 to TRBJ2-7; D may be TRBD1 (5 bases). The germline gives CDR1 SGHNT, CDR2 YENEEA. There are 15 residues in the CDR3. Between the trimmed V and J ends, which lost 6 bases and 0 bases, there was a span of 15 bases. CDR3 sequence reads: CASREYATASYEQYF. The DNA of the CDR3 is TGTGCCAGCAGAGAGTACGCGACAGCCTCCTACGAGCAGTACTTC. The whole variable domain, remainder taken from reference TRBV11-3 and TRBJ2-7, is EAGVVQSPRYKIIEKKQPVAFWCNPISGHNTLYWYLQNLGQGPELLIRYENEEAVDDSQLPKDRFSAERLKGVDSTLKIQPAELGDSAVYLCASREYATASYEQYFGPGTRLTVT.